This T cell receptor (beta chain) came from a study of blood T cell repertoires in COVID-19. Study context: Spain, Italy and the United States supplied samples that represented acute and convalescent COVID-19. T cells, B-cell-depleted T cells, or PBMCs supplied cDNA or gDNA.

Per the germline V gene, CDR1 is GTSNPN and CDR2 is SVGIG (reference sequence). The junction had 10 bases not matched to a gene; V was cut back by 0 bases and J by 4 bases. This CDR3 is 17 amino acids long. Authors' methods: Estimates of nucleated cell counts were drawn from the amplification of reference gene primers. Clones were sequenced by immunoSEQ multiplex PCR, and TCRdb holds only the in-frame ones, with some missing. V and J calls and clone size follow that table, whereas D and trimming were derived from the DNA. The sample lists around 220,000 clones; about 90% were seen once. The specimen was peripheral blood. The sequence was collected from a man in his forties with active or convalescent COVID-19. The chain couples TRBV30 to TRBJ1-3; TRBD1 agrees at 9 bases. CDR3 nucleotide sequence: TGTGCCTGGAGTGTATCTTTCGGGACAGGGCACGGAAACACCATATATTTT. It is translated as CAWSVSFGTGHGNTIYF.